The entry below describes one TCR beta chain. How the authors handled the data: Amplification with reference gene primers provided the estimates of nucleated cell counts. Some clones are missing from TCRdb's copy, which holds only in-frame ones; the method was immunoSEQ multiplex PCR. V, J and clone size derive from that table, while D and trimming were established from the DNA sequence. The sample holds 200,000 to 250,000 clones; under 90% are singletons and the top ten take 4.8%. This entry comes from a study of blood T cell repertoires in COVID-19. Study information: Material from acute and convalescent COVID-19 was sourced from the United States, Italy and Spain. T cells, B-cell-depleted T cells, or PBMCs provided the cDNA or gDNA that served as material.

The study drew participants aged about 18 to 89 years from roughly 25 US areas. The CDR3 has 14 amino acids. Per germline, CDR1 KGHSH and CDR2 LQKENI. V gave up 3 bases and J gave up 4 bases; unmatched junction bases: 1. The sequence was obtained from a woman aged 45-59 years who had been exposed to COVID-19. The material sequenced was PBMCs or T cells enriched from blood (not recorded which). The V gene is TRBV18, the J gene TRBJ1-1, with 11 bases aligning to TRBD1. CDR3 protein: CASSPGQGVTEAFF. CDR3 nucleotides: TGTGCCAGCTCACCGGGACAGGGGGTCACTGAAGCTTTCTTT. The full variable domain, rest sourced from reference TRBV18 and TRBJ1-1, is NAGVMQNPRHLVRRRGQEARLRCSPMKGHSHVYWYRQLPEEGLKFMVYLQKENIIDESGMPKERFSAEFPKEGPSILRIQQVVRGDSAAYFCASSPGQGVTEAFFGQGTRLTVV.